The clone carrying this T cell receptor beta chain was recorded a few times. What it binds is not known. The record originates from a study of cytomegalovirus exposure and HLA in healthy donors. Broader study findings: Using a false discovery rate of 0.05, a later analysis showed that 16,000 or so TCR beta sequences were associated with HLA alleles. Among the most significant clusters, several appeared linked to common viral pathogens in a later analysis.

The CDR3 is made up of 16 amino acids. V gave up 2 bases and J gave up 2 bases; unmatched junction bases: 6. The germline V gene has CDR1 SGHTA and CDR2 FQGNSA. PCR primers comprised 60 Vbeta and 13 Jbeta primers. Profiled with immunoSEQ multiplex PCR; TCRdb holds only in-frame clones, not every one. The sample records about 180,000 clones, about four fifths being singletons. The chain links TRBV7-2 to TRBJ2-1; 7 bases align to TRBD2. Sequenced: PBMCs. The origin of this receptor is a male donor in good health and CMV-seronegative. CDR3 sequence: CASSLRLAAPYNEQFF. DNA of the CDR3: TGTGCCAGCAGCTTAAGGCTAGCGGCCCCCTACAATGAGCAGTTCTTC.